This T cell receptor beta chain was obtained from a study of blood T cell repertoires in COVID-19. Clones were sequenced by immunoSEQ multiplex PCR, and TCRdb holds only the in-frame ones, with some missing. Here the sample spans around 60,000 clones, 75% to 85% being singletons. In regard to this clone: Other nucleotide sequences from this sample produce the same CDR3.

CDR1 is MNHEY, CDR2 SVGAGI, per germline. The length of the CDR3 is 14 residues. V shed 2 bases, J shed 4 bases, and the junction held 1 base outside the gene matches. The chain employs TRBV6-5 and TRBJ2-7; 11 bases align to TRBD1. This TCR came from a human donor in a cohort sampled during active COVID-19. Sequences were obtained from peripheral blood. The CDR3 sequence: CASSYRDRGYEQYF. The CDR3 DNA reads as TGTGCCAGCAGTTACCGGGACAGGGGGTACGAGCAGTACTTC.